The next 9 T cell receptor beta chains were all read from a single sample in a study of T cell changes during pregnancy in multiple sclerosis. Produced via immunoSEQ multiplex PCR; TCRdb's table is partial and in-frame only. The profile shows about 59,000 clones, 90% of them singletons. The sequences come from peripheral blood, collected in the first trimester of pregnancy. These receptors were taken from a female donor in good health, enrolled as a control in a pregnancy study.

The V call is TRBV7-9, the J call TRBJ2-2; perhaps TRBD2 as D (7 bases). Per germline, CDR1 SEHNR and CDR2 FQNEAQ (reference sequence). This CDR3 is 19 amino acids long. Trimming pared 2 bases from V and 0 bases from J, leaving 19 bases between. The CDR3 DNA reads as TGTGCCAGCAGCTTAAGTCAGGCGGGGGCCTTAACGAACACCGGGGAGCTGTTTTTT. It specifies CASSLSQAGALTNTGELFF. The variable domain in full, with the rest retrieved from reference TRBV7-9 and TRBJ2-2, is DTGVSQNPRHKITKRGQNVTFRCDPISEHNRLYWYRQTLGQGPEFLTYFQNEAQLEKSRLLSDRFSAERPKGSFSTLEIQRTEQGDSAMYLCASSLSQAGALTNTGELFFGEGSRLTVL.

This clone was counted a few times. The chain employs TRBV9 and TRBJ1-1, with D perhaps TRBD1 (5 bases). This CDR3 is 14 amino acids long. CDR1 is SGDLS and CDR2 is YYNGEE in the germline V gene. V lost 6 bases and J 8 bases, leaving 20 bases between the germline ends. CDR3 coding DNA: TGTGCCAGCAATCTAGGGCAGGGTGCTTCCGAAGCTTTCTTT. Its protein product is CASNLGQGASEAFF. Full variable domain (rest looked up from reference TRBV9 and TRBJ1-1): DSGVTQTPKHLITATGQRVTLRCSPRSGDLSVYWYQQSLDQGLQFLIQYYNGEERAKGNILERFSAQQFPDLHSELNLSSLELGDSALYFCASNLGQGASEAFFGQGTRLTVV.

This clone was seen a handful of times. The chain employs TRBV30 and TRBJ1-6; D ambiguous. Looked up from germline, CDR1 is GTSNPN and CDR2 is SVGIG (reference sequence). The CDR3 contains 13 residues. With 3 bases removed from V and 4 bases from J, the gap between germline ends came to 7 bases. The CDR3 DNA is TGTGCCTGGAGGAGCGATTATAATTCACCCCTCCACTTT. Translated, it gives CAWRSDYNSPLHF.

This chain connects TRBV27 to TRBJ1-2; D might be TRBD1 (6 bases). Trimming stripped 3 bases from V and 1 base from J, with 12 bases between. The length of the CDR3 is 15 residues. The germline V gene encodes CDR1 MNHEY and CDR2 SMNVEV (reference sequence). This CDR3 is CASSLGGADNYGYTF. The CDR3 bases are TGTGCCAGCAGTTTGGGGGGGGCAGATAACTATGGCTACACCTTC.

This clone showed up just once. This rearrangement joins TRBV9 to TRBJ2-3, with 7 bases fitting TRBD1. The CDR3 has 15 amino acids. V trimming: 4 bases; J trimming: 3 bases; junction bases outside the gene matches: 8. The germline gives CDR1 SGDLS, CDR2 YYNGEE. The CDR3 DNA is TGTGCCAGCAGCTACTCTACGGGACAGACAGATACGCAGTATTTT. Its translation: CASSYSTGQTDTQYF.

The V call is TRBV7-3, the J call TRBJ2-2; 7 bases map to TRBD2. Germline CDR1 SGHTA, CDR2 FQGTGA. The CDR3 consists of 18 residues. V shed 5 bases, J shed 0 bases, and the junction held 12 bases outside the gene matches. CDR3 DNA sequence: TGTGCCAGCAGCCCCTATCTTAGCGGGCCAGCGAACACCGGGGAGCTGTTTTTT. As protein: CASSPYLSGPANTGELFF.

Written as DNA, the CDR3 is TGTGCCAGCAGCTTTTCCCAGGGGTCCAGCTATGGCTACACCTTC. Its protein is CASSFSQGSSYGYTF. V gene TRBV7-9 combines with J gene TRBJ1-2, with a weak D call TRBD1 (6 bases). V lost 3 bases and J 4 bases, leaving 15 bases between the germline ends. This CDR3 is 15 amino acids long. The germline gives CDR1 SEHNR, CDR2 FQNEAQ (reference sequence).

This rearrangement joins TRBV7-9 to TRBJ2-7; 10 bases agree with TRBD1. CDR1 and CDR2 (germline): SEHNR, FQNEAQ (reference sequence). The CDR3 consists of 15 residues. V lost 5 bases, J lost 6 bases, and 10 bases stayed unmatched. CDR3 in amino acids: CASSRTGQGRGEQYF. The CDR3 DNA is TGTGCCAGCAGCCGCACGGGACAGGGGCGTGGCGAGCAGTACTTC.

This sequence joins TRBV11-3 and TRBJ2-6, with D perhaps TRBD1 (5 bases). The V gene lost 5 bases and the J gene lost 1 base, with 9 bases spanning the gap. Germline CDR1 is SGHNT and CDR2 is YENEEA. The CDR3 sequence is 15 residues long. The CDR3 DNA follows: TGTGCCAGCAGCCCACAGGCGTCTGGGGCCAACGTCCTGACTTTC. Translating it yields CASSPQASGANVLTF.